This is a list of T cell receptor beta chains from one sample in a study of blood T cell repertoires in COVID-19. Generated by immunoSEQ multiplex PCR, the TCRdb table keeps only in-frame clones and is missing some. This sample has roughly 50,000 clones, with about 91% found just once. Sample: peripheral blood. These receptor sequences come from a man aged 45-65 years with active COVID-19. Both conserved end residues are trimmed from each CDR3. The D gene is left open where the match is weak. Only part of the rows carry a size: once, few, many, or a class if the clone is expanded.

few	TRBD1	TRBJ1-1	TRBV29-1	SADWDRGGTEAF
NA	NA	TRBJ2-2	TRBV20-1	SASYTQNTGELF
NA	TRBD2	TRBJ2-1	TRBV5-1	ASSYGQPGLAGGRNEQF
NA	NA	TRBJ2-7	TRBV7-9	ASSSMGHGAHEQY
NA	NA	TRBJ2-3	TRBV11-3	ASSQEGETDTQY
NA	NA	TRBJ1-5	TRBV5-8	ASSSVQPQH
NA	NA	TRBJ2-7	TRBV7-2	ASSPSNSFYEQY
NA	TRBD2	TRBJ2-3	TRBV3-1/TRBV3-2	ASSPTRSGGGSTDTQY
NA	TRBD2	TRBJ2-5	TRBV19	ASSTTGLAGGETQY
few	NA	TRBJ2-7	TRBV7-9	ASSLFNEQY
once	NA	TRBJ2-5	TRBV7-9	ASSRGQREETQY
once	NA	TRBJ2-1	TRBV21-1	ASSKGNLAGGRMRNEQF
NA	TRBD1	TRBJ1-5	TRBV18	ASSPEASTGIQH
NA	NA	TRBJ2-7	TRBV7-9	ASSPRTEYSYEQY
NA	NA	TRBJ2-1	TRBV3-1/TRBV3-2	ASSPGAPRENEQF
NA	TRBD2	TRBJ2-7	TRBV5-6	ASNPLAGPQYEQY
NA	NA	TRBJ2-3	TRBV10-1	ASSESGGGTDTQY
NA	NA	TRBJ2-4	TRBV5-6	ASSSTPAKNIQY
NA	NA	TRBJ2-7	TRBV27	ASSLARGNLIPYEQY
few	TRBD1	TRBJ1-2	TRBV7-2	ASSVSDRIVSGYT
NA	TRBD1	TRBJ2-7	TRBV4-1	ASAETGLSYEQY
NA	TRBD1	TRBJ1-2	TRBV7-2	ASSRDRAGYGYT
NA	NA	TRBJ2-1	TRBV30	AWSLSRLGSSYNEQF
NA	NA	TRBJ1-1	TRBV5-5	ASSFSLVGGTEAF
NA	TRBD1	TRBJ1-4	TRBV19	ASSIRDRSEKLF
few	TRBD1	TRBJ1-1	TRBV7-9	ASSSDLSGGTEAF
NA	TRBD1	TRBJ1-3	TRBV13	ASSLGDRGTHSGNTIY
NA	NA	TRBJ1-1	TRBV27	ASSLRAGNRGSTEAF
NA	NA	TRBJ2-1	TRBV5-1	ASSSNPRDSYNEQF
once	NA	TRBJ2-7	TRBV7-2	ASSLDPSSGEQY
NA	NA	TRBJ2-7	TRBV29-1	SVWHREPYEQY
NA	TRBD2	TRBJ2-7	TRBV10-1	ASSDPGLAMFEQY